What follows describes a single T cell receptor beta chain. What it binds is not known. TCRdb keeps only in-frame clones here, not all; method: immunoSEQ multiplex PCR. The data hold roughly 70,000 clones, with around 70% observed a single time. The germline gives CDR1 ENHRY, CDR2 SYGVKD. V lost 5 bases and J lost 3, with 22 bases in between. This CDR3 region has 17 residues. The data originate from a study of vaccination effects on CD4 cells after COVID-19. Expansion with viral peptide pools was applied to antigen-specific CD4+ T cells by the ViraFEST assay prior to sequencing. CD4+ T cell isolation took place after about nine days of culture. This individual contracted SARS-CoV-2 between March and December 2020, as verified by PCR.

Sequencing used CD4+ T cells from PBMCs cultured with HIV peptides, obtained before COVID-19 vaccination. Specified subset: HIV-1 Nef peptide pool negative control/reference culture. The receptor comes from a human donor who had a prior SARS-CoV-2 infection. The chain combines TRBV10-3 with TRBJ1-2; a weak D match, TRBD1 (6 bases). CDR3 sequence: CAISFGGHDYRDYGYTF. In nucleotides, the CDR3 is TGTGCCATCAGTTTCGGGGGACACGACTATCGGGACTATGGCTACACCTTC.